This T cell receptor beta chain was retrieved from a study of T cells in Graves' hyperthyroidism and ophthalmopathy. Investigators excluded patients with uncontrolled infection, other autoimmune disease, pregnancy or lactation. This clonotype was seen only a few times. Researchers took RNA transcripts and amplified the TCR beta CDR3 regions from them. RT-PCR in the first round (using the HTBI primer set) targeted the TCR CDR3. Via MiXCR, TCRdb re-called the multiplex PCR reads, giving one row per CDR3 protein. The table shows about 350,000 distinct CDR3 sequences, with approximately 14% occurring only once. The CDR3 runs 15 residues. V dropped 3 bases and J dropped 6; count of bases not matched to a gene: 2. In germline, CDR1 is LNHDA, CDR2 SQIVND (reference sequence).

The sample was blood. The receptor comes from an older woman with Graves' ophthalmopathy. The chain is built from TRBV19 and TRBJ2-2; 12 bases agree with TRBD2. The CDR3 spells CASSITSGRSGELFF. CDR3 bases: TGTGCCAGTAGTATTACTAGCGGGAGGTCCGGGGAGCTGTTTTTT.